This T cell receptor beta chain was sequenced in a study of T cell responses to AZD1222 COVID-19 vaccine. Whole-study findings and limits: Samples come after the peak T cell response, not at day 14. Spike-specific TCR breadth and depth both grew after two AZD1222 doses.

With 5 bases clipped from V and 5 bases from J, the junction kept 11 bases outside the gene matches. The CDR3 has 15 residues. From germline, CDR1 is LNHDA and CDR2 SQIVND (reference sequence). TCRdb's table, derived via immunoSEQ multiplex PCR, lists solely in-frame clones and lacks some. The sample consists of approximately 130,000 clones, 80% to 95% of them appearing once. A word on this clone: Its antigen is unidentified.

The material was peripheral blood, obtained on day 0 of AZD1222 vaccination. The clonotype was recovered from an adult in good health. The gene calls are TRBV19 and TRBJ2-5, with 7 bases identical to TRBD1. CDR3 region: CASSSGNRGQETQYF. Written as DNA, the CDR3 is TGTGCCAGTAGTTCCGGAAACAGGGGCCAGGAGACCCAGTACTTC. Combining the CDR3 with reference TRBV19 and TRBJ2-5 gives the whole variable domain DGGITQSPKYLFRKEGQNVTLSCEQNLNHDAMYWYRQDPGQGLRLIYYSQIVNDFQKGDIAEGYSVSREKKESFPLTVTSAQKNPTAFYLCASSSGNRGQETQYFGPGTRLLVL.